The entry below describes one T cell receptor (beta chain). Its antigen is undetermined. This record belongs to a study of chemoradiotherapy in HPV16-positive cancers. Study results and limitations: HPV-responsive T-cell expansion during chemoradiotherapy was linked to improved recurrence-free survival in HPV16-positive patients. Candidate HPV-specific clones and E7-related TCR motifs grew in tumor during treatment. HPV-specific T cells were functionally defined from only a couple of HPV16-positive patients.

Data came from immunoSEQ multiplex PCR; TCRdb stores just in-frame clones and leaves some out. The sample consists of 25,000 to 35,000 clones, around 83% of them appearing once. The CDR3 runs to 14 residues. V shed 5 bases and J 7 bases; nucleotides not matched to a gene: 8. Germline CDR1 and CDR2: SGHNT and YENEEA. This receptor was taken from a human donor with HPV-associated anogenital cancer. The material was blood, obtained from a patient who underwent chemoradiotherapy. The chain is built from TRBV11-3 and TRBJ2-7; the match to TRBD1 covers 10 bases. The CDR3 spells CASSPRQGAREQYF. CDR3 sequence (DNA): TGTGCCAGCAGCCCCCGACAGGGGGCTCGAGAGCAGTACTTC.